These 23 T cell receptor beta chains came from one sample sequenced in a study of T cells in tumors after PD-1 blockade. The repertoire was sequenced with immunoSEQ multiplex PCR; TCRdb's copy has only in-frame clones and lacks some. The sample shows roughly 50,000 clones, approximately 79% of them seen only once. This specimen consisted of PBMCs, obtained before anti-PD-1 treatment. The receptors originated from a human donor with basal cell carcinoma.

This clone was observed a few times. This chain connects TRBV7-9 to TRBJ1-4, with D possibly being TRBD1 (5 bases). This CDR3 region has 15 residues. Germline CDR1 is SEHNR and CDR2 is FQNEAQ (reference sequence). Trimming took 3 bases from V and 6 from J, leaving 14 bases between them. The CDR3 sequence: CASSLRSGRDEKLFF. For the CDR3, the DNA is TGTGCCAGCAGCTTGAGGTCGGGCAGGGATGAAAAACTGTTTTTT.

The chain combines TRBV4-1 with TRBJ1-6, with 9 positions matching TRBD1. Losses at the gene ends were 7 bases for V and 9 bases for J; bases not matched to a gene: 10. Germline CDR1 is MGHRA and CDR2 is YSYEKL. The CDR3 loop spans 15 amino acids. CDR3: CASTQRGTGRSPLHF. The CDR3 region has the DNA TGCGCCAGCACCCAGCGGGGGACAGGGCGTTCACCCCTCCACTTT.

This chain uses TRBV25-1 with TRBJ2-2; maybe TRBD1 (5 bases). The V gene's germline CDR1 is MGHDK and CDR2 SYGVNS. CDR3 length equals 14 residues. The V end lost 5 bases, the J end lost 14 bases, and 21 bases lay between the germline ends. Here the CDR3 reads CASSIRAGSSPLFF. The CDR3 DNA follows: TGTGCCAGCAGTATACGGGCAGGGTCTTCACCACTGTTTTTT.

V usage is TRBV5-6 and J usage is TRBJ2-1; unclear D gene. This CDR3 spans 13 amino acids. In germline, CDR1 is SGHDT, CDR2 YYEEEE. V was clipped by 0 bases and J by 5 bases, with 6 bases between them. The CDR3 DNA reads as TGTGCCAGCAGCTTGGTGGGCCACAATGAGCAGTTCTTC. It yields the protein CASSLVGHNEQFF.

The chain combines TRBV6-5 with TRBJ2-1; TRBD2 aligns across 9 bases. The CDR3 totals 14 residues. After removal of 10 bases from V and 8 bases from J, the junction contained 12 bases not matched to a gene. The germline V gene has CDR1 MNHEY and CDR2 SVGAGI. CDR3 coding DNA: TGTGCCACCACCGTGGGTAGCGGGAGATATGAGCAGTTCTTC. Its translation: CATTVGSGRYEQFF.

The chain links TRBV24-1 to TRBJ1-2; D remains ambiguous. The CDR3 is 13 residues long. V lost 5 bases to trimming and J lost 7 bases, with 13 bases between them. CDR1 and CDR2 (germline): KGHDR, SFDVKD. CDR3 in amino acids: CATSASGLSGYTF. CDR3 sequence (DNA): TGTGCCACCAGTGCCAGCGGCTTGTCTGGCTACACCTTC.

This CDR3 is CASSSGGWKGYTF. As DNA, the CDR3 is TGTGCCAGCAGCTCAGGGGGCTGGAAGGGCTACACCTTC. The rearrangement links TRBV7-3 to TRBJ1-2, with TRBD1 identical over 8 bases. V trimming: 4 bases; J trimming: 8 bases; junction bases outside the gene matches: 6. The CDR3 is 13 amino acids. Looked up from germline, CDR1 is SGHTA and CDR2 is FQGTGA.

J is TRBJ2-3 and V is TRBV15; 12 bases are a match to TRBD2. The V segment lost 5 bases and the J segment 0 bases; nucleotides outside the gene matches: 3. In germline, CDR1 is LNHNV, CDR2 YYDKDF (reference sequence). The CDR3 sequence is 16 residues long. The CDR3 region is CATSRGTSGSTDTQYF. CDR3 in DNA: TGTGCCACCAGCCGAGGGACTAGCGGGAGCACAGATACGCAGTATTTT.

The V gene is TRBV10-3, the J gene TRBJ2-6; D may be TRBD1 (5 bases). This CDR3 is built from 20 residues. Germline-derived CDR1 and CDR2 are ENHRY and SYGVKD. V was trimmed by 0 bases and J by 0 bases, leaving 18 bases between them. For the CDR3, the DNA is TGTGCCATCAGTGAGTCTATCATCCTGCAGGGCTCCTCTGGGGCCAACGTCCTGACTTTC. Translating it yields CAISESIILQGSSGANVLTF.

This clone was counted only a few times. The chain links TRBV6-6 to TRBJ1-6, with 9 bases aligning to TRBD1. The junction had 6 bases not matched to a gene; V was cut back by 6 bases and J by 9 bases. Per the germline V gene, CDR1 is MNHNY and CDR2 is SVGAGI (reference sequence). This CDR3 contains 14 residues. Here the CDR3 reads CASRAGTGSSPLHF. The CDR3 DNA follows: TGTGCCAGCAGGGCCGGGACAGGGAGTTCACCCCTCCACTTT.

The CDR3 sequence: CSVSGTGGFGYTF. In nucleotides, the CDR3 is TGCAGCGTGTCCGGGACAGGGGGCTTCGGCTACACCTTC. This rearrangement joins TRBV29-1 to TRBJ1-2; TRBD1 aligns across 12 bases. The germline CDR1 and CDR2 sequences are SQVTM and ANQGSEA. The V segment lost 6 bases and the J segment 8 bases; nucleotides outside the gene matches: 7. The CDR3 contains 13 residues.

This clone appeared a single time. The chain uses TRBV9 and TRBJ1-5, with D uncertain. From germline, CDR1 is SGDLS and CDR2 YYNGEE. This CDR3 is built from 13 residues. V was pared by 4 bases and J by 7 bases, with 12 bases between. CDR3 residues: CASSRAGSQPQHF. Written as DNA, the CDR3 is TGTGCCAGCAGCCGGGCCGGAAGCCAGCCCCAGCATTTT.

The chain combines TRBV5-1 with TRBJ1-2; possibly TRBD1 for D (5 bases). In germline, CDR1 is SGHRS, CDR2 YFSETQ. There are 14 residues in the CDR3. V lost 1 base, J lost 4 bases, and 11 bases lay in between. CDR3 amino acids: CASSLFDGTYGYTF. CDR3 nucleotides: TGCGCCAGCAGCTTGTTCGACGGGACCTATGGCTACACCTTC.

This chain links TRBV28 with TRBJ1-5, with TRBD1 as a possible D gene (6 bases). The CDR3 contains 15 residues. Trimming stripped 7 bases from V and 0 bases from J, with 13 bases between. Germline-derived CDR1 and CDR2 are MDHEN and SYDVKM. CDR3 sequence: CASKWGASSNQPQHF. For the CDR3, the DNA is TGTGCCAGCAAGTGGGGGGCTAGTAGCAATCAGCCCCAGCATTTT.

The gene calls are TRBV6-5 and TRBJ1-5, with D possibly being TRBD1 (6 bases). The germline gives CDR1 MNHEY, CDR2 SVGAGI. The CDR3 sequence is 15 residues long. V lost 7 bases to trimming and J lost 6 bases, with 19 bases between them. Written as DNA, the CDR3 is TGTGCCAGCAACCCGGAGGGGACAAAAGTTCAGCCCCAGCATTTT. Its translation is CASNPEGTKVQPQHF.

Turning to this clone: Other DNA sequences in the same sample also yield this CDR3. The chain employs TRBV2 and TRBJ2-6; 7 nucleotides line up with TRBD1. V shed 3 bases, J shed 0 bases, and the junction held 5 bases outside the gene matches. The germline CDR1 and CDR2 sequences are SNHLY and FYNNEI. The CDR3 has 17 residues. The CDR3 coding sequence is TGTGCCAGCAGTGAGATAGGGACAGTCTCTGGGGCCAACGTCCTGACTTTC. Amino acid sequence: CASSEIGTVSGANVLTF.

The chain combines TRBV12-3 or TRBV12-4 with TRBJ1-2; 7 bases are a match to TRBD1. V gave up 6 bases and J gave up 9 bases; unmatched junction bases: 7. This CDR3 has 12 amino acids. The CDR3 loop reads CASSRGQFSYTF. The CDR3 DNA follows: TGTGCCAGCAGCCGGGGACAGTTTAGCTACACCTTC.

The CDR3 loop reads CASSGGANTEAFF. The DNA for the CDR3 is TGTGCCAGCAGCGGGGGCGCGAACACTGAAGCTTTCTTT. The V call is TRBV12-3 or TRBV12-4, the J call TRBJ1-1; a possible D gene is TRBD1 (6 bases). The V end was cut by 6 bases, the J end by 1 base, with 9 bases between. The CDR3 runs 13 residues.

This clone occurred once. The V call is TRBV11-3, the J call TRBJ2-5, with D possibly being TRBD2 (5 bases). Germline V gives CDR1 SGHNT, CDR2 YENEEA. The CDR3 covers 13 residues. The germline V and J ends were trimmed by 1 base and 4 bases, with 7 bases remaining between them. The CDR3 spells CASSLGGLETQYF. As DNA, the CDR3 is TGTGCCAGCAGCTTAGGAGGGTTAGAGACCCAGTACTTC.

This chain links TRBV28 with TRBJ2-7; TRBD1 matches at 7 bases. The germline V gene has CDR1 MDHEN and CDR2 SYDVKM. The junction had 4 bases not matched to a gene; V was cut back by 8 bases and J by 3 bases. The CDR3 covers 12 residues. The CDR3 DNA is TGTGCCAGCCAACCAGGGGGCTACGAGCAGTACTTC. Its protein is CASQPGGYEQYF.

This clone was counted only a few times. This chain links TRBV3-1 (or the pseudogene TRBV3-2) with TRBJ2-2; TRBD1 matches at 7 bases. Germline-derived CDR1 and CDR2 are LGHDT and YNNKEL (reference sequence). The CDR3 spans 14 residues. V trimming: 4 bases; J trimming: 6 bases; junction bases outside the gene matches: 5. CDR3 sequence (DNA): TGTGCCAGCAGCCCCCGACAGGGCGCCGGGGAGCTGTTTTTT. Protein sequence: CASSPRQGAGELFF.

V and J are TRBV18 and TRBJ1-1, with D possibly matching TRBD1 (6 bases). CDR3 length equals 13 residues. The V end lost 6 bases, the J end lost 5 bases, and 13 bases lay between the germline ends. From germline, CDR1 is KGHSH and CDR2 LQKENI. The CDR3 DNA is TGTGCCAGCTCCCGTACAGGGATGACTGAAGCTTTCTTT. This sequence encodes CASSRTGMTEAFF.

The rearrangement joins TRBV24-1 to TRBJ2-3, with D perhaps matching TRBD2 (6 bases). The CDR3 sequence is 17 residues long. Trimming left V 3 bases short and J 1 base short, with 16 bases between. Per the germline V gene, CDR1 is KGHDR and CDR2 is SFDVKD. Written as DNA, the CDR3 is TGTGCCACCAGTGATAGAAGGACTAACTACCGCACAGATACGCAGTATTTT. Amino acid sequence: CATSDRRTNYRTDTQYF.